This T cell receptor (beta chain) was found in a study of shared clonotypes between healthy human individuals (dated by TCRdb to 2019 to 2021). Context from the whole study: A couple of women and a few men aged 18 to 49 years were included in the cohort. For each donor, three plates each were used for CD4 naive and CD4 memory, two plates were used for CD8 naive, and one plate was used for CD8 memory. Leukapheresis yielded between about 0.94 and 8.9 billion PBMCs per donor. The study deeply sequenced blood TCR repertoires of about 5 healthy adults to estimate repertoire size and the extent of clonotype sharing between individuals. To increase sequencing depth and limit assay-specific biases, different laboratories used diverse techniques to prepare libraries and sequence TCR repertoires. Points the paper makes about the study in general: Compared with non-shared clonotypes, clonotypes shared by all four sorted-subset donors had higher generation probabilities. Because the study included a small number of donors, the genetic and exposure-history diversity represented was limited. Based on pairwise subsampling, the degree of clonotype sharing among donors was expected to be affected by sequencing depth. Sampling was restricted to blood, and TCR repertoires in tissue are likely to differ from TCR repertoires in blood. Naive subsets generally had larger estimated clonotype richness than memory subsets did. Rarefaction of sorted-subset datasets indicated incomplete sequencing despite the large sequencing depth. Roughly 5% of naive CD4, 3.5% of naive CD8, 2% to 2.5% of memory CD4, and 0.4% of memory CD8 clonotypes were shared across a few donors.

Donors were healthy HIV-negative adults with no recently reported acute infections or vaccinations. Every donor was a Caucasian adult residing in Nashville, Tennessee, USA. CD4+ T cells were enriched by magnetic negative selection; naive cells were then positively selected on CD45RA, and the negative fraction formed the memory subset. Blood was obtained by leukapheresis, after which PBMCs were separated by Ficoll-Histopaque density gradient centrifugation and cryopreserved in liquid nitrogen vapor phase. Purity and quantity of every magnetically sorted T cell population were checked by analytical flow cytometry. Each sorted fraction had its genomic DNA isolated and then quantified by UV absorbance on a Nanodrop 2000c. Regarding this clone: Its specific antigen is unknown. No base-level quality is on record; no much larger clone is a single base apart.

V is shortened by 2 bases, J by 1 base, and the region joining them spans 8 bases. CDR1 and CDR2 are drawn from the germline V gene (reference sequence): MNHNY, SVGAGI. From its cysteine to its phenylalanine, the CDR3 spans 14 amino acids. The kept DNA is CDR3 alone, 42 bases in frame from the first base. TCR CDR3 regions were amplified from genomic DNA by multiplex PCR using the deep immunoSEQ assay. Extracted genomic DNA from each cell subset was spread evenly across all wells of several immunoSEQ 96-well plates, with each plate serving as a replicate. Each replicate PCR for sorted subsets received 200 ng genomic DNA, equal to roughly 33,000 T cell genomes. Purified libraries were measured with a Qubit 3.0 fluorometer, size-checked on a Bioanalyzer 2100, and measured again with the KAPA Library Quantification kit. A separate single-read 150-cycle Illumina NextSeq 550 flow cell was used to sequence each immunoSEQ 96-well plate. In the paper's pipeline: Because the immunoSEQ output held only junctional sequences and lacked quality scores, the filtering could not match the filtering applied to full-length reads. Sequences were annotated with PyIR, a Python wrapper for IgBLAST v1.9, using IMGT germline references to assign V/J genes and CDR3. Reads with weak V/J assignments (E-value above 1e-6), missing CDR3, stop codons, out-of-frame junctions, or ambiguous translated residues were removed. V3J clonotypes were defined as sequences sharing the same inferred V gene, J gene, and CDR3 amino acid sequence. Percentage overlap between repertoires was computed as shared unique clonotypes divided by the size of the smaller repertoire. Richness of each repertoire was evaluated using RTK rarefaction, the Chao1 estimator, and Recon v2.1 estimates of unobserved clonotypes. OLGA was used to compute generation probabilities for all TCRbeta clonotypes that the gDNA method yielded from a few donors. In its TCRdb copy, this immuneACCESS table keeps in-frame sequences only and misses some clones. Where compared with another copy, unresolved V genes explain less than half of these, and the others have no known cause. The V and J calls and clone size come from that table; D and trimming were worked out from the DNA. Within this sample are 2 million or so clones, with roughly 95% of them counted one time only. The ten largest clones capture under 0.15% of the sample.

Recombination linked TRBV6-6 to TRBJ1-2; perhaps TRBD1 is the D gene, with 6 bases matching. Sequenced input: naive CD4+ T cells sorted from blood. The sample's cell subset or site label, in plain terms: CD45RA+ positively selected. This clonotype was obtained from a man younger than 35 in good health. The CDR3 corresponds to CASSYGDNNYGYTF. DNA sequence: TGTGCCAGCAGTTACGGGGACAATAACTATGGCTACACCTTC.